This T cell receptor (beta chain) was retrieved from a study of blood T cells in healthy people across ages. About the study: About one barcoded TCR beta cDNA was captured per two T cells. Findings and limits, study-wide: Naive T cell percentage showed a strong correlation with the diversity of TCR beta. TCR beta diversity, measured per million T cells, fell in a roughly linear way with age.

This CDR3 comprises 17 residues. V gave up 2 bases and J gave up 1 base; unmatched junction bases: 5. Germline loops: CDR1 MNHEY, CDR2 SVGAGI. A second about 7 to 11 cycle PCR used barcoded and J-beta primers. There were at least 2.5 million CDR3-containing paired-end reads obtained from each sample. In TCRdb, the 5' RACE reads were re-called with MiXCR into one record per CDR3 protein. The repertoire holds around 1,500,000 distinct CDR3 sequences, with roughly 27% as singletons. This clonotype turned up a few times. The antigen remains undetermined. Sequencing was performed on blood. V gene TRBV6-5 combines with J gene TRBJ2-6; 7 bases fit TRBD1. This sequence was found in a woman aged 25 to 39 in good health. CDR3 protein: CASSYDRASSGANVLTF. The CDR3, as DNA: TGTGCCAGCAGTTACGACAGGGCTAGTTCTGGGGCCAACGTCCTGACTTTC.